These 15 T cell receptor beta chains originate from one sample sequenced in a study of a mutant IDH1 vaccine in newly diagnosed glioma. These receptors are not linked to any known antigen. Time point denoted: week 11, during vaccination. Mutant IDH1 20-mer peptide, at 300 ug, made up each vaccine dose, with topical imiquimod. Sequenced by immunoSEQ multiplex PCR; TCRdb stores in-frame clones only, minus some. The sample includes 55,000 or so clones, roughly nine tenths of them seen just once. The sample here was PBMCs, taken from a glioma patient whose treatment included an IDH1 peptide vaccine. These receptor sequences come from a man in his forties or fifties with glioma.

The chain joins TRBV9 to TRBJ2-1; D is undetermined. Germline CDR1 and CDR2: SGDLS and YYNGEE. The V gene lost 7 bases and the J gene lost 0 bases, with 8 bases spanning the gap. This CDR3 comprises 13 residues. The CDR3 bases are TGTGCCAGCTCAAAGAGCTCCTACAATGAGCAGTTCTTC. Protein sequence: CASSKSSYNEQFF.

The chain recombines TRBV7-9 with TRBJ1-4; 10 bases map to TRBD1. Per germline, CDR1 SEHNR and CDR2 FQNEAQ (reference sequence). J gave up 10 bases and V 4 bases, and 9 bases lay outside the gene matches. This CDR3 has 15 amino acids. The CDR3 sequence: CASSSTGTGEGKLFF. CDR3 DNA: TGTGCCAGCAGCTCGACAGGGACAGGGGAAGGAAAACTGTTTTTT.

The chain is built from TRBV21-1 and TRBJ1-1. TRBV21-1 is designated a pseudogene. The length of the CDR3 is 18 residues. The CDR3 region is CASSKGRGIVLMNTEAFF. Written as DNA, the CDR3 is TGTGCCAGCAGCAAAGGGAGGGGGATCGTGTTGATGAACACTGAAGCTTTCTTT.

The chain links TRBV27 to TRBJ2-7, with TRBD2 identical over 7 bases. With 2 bases clipped from V and 1 base from J, the junction kept 2 bases outside the gene matches. The germline V gene encodes CDR1 MNHEY and CDR2 SMNVEV (reference sequence). The CDR3 has 14 residues. CDR3: CASSLGRGSYEQYF. The CDR3 coding sequence is TGTGCCAGCAGTTTAGGGCGGGGGTCCTACGAGCAGTACTTC.

In its sample, this clone was seen once. The chain uses TRBV10-3 and TRBJ1-5; the D gene is possibly TRBD1 (6 bases). The CDR3 is made up of 15 amino acids. The germline V gene has CDR1 ENHRY and CDR2 SYGVKD. Trimming took off 6 bases at V and 2 bases at J, with 14 bases between the two ends. CDR3: CAISEQGKGNQPQHF. The CDR3 DNA is TGTGCCATCAGCGAACAGGGTAAGGGCAATCAGCCCCAGCATTTT.

This sequence joins TRBV5-6 and TRBJ2-2; D unresolved. Trimming removed 2 bases from V and 8 bases from J, with 7 bases in between. Germline CDR1 is SGHDT and CDR2 is YYEEEE. The CDR3 is 12 amino acids. In nucleotides, the CDR3 is TGTGCCAGCAGCTTCCCCGGGGGGGAGCTGTTTTTT. Translation: CASSFPGGELFF. Drawing the rest from reference TRBV5-6 and TRBJ2-2, the complete variable domain is DAGVTQSPTHLIKTRGQQVTLRCSPKSGHDTVSWYQQALGQGPQFIFQYYEEEERQRGNFPDRFSGHQFPNYSSELNVNALLLGDSALYLCASSFPGGELFFGEGSRLTVL.

A remark on this clone: Other nucleotide sequences from this sample produce the same CDR3. The J gene is TRBJ1-1, the V gene TRBV18; D is unclear. The germline V and J ends were trimmed by 2 bases and 0 bases, with 4 bases remaining between them. CDR3 length equals 13 residues. CDR1 is KGHSH and CDR2 is LQKENI in the germline V gene. In DNA form, the CDR3 reads TGTGCCAGCTCACCAGGGTTGAACACTGAAGCTTTCTTT. It encodes CASSPGLNTEAFF. Variable domain in full (rest from reference TRBV18 and TRBJ1-1): NAGVMQNPRHLVRRRGQEARLRCSPMKGHSHVYWYRQLPEEGLKFMVYLQKENIIDESGMPKERFSAEFPKEGPSILRIQQVVRGDSAAYFCASSPGLNTEAFFGQGTRLTVV.

This clone was seen only once. The chain combines TRBV2 with TRBJ1-3; D is unclear. Germline CDR1 and CDR2: SNHLY and FYNNEI. CDR3 length: 14 amino acids. V was trimmed by 6 bases and J by 0 bases, leaving 9 bases between them. CDR3 region: CASRSGGSGNTIYF. For the CDR3, the DNA is TGTGCCAGCAGGTCGGGCGGCTCTGGAAACACCATATATTTT.

V is TRBV19 and J is TRBJ2-3; TRBD2 is a possible D gene (5 bases). The V end lost 5 bases, the J end lost 3 bases, and 12 bases lay between the germline ends. The CDR3 runs 14 residues. CDR1 and CDR2 from the germline V gene are LNHDA and SQIVND (reference sequence). The CDR3 DNA reads TGTGCCAGTAGTCAGAATAGAGGGACAGATACGCAGTATTTT. As protein: CASSQNRGTDTQYF.

V usage is TRBV5-4 and J usage is TRBJ1-2, with 10 bases that match TRBD1. In germline, CDR1 is SGHNT, CDR2 YYREEE (reference sequence). With V trimmed by 0 bases and J by 5 bases, 4 bases remained unmatched. This CDR3 comprises 15 residues. CDR3 nucleotides: TGTGCCAGCAGCTTGGGCGGACAGGGGGATTATGGCTACACCTTC. Translated, it gives CASSLGGQGDYGYTF.

V gene TRBV15 combines with J gene TRBJ2-7, with D uncertain. Germline assignment: CDR1 LNHNV and CDR2 YYDKDF (reference sequence). Trimming removed 0 bases at V and 5 bases at J, with 8 bases between. This CDR3 region has 13 residues. The CDR3 spells CATSRDAVDEQYF. The CDR3 DNA reads as TGTGCCACCAGCAGAGATGCGGTCGACGAGCAGTACTTC.

The rearrangement links TRBV15 to TRBJ2-1; D is perhaps TRBD2 (6 bases). Trimming left V 3 bases short and J 7 bases short, with 13 bases between. The CDR3 covers 14 residues. CDR1 is LNHNV, CDR2 YYDKDF, per germline (reference sequence). The CDR3 reads CATSRGLHGNEQFF. The DNA of the CDR3 is TGTGCCACCAGCAGGGGACTCCACGGGAATGAGCAGTTCTTC. The complete variable domain, with remaining parts taken from reference TRBV15 and TRBJ2-1, reads DAMVIQNPRYQVTQFGKPVTLSCSQTLNHNVMYWYQQKSSQAPKLLFHYYDKDFNNEADTPDNFQSRRPNTSFCFLDIRSPGLGDTAMYLCATSRGLHGNEQFFGPGTRLTVL.

The chain is built from TRBV28 and TRBJ1-3, with D hard to call. Germline lookup yields CDR1 MDHEN and CDR2 SYDVKM. The CDR3 loop spans 12 amino acids. V lost 6 bases, J lost 0 bases, and 3 bases lay in between. The CDR3 DNA follows: TGTGCCAGCAGGACCTCTGGAAACACCATATATTTT. Translation gives CASRTSGNTIYF. Full variable domain (missing parts from reference TRBV28 and TRBJ1-3): DVKVTQSSRYLVKRTGEKVFLECVQDMDHENMFWYRQDPGLGLRLIYFSYDVKMKEKGDIPEGYSVSREKKERFSLILESASTNQTSMYLCASRTSGNTIYFGEGSWLTVV.

This chain connects TRBV7-9 to TRBJ1-6; no clear D. The germline V gene has CDR1 SEHNR and CDR2 FQNEAQ (reference sequence). V was clipped by 8 bases and J by 5 bases, with 13 bases between them. The length of the CDR3 is 14 residues. DNA of the CDR3: TGTGCCAGCCGACCGAATTGGAATAATTCACCCCTCCACTTT. Encoded protein: CASRPNWNNSPLHF.

The chain employs TRBV18 and TRBJ1-1, with 7 bases lining up with TRBD1. V lost 3 bases and J lost 0; bases outside the gene matches: 13. The CDR3 runs 18 residues. CDR1 is KGHSH, CDR2 LQKENI, per germline. The CDR3 DNA sequence: TGTGCCAGCTCACCGGCAAACGACAGGGTCGGGATGAACACTGAAGCTTTCTTT. It is translated as CASSPANDRVGMNTEAFF.